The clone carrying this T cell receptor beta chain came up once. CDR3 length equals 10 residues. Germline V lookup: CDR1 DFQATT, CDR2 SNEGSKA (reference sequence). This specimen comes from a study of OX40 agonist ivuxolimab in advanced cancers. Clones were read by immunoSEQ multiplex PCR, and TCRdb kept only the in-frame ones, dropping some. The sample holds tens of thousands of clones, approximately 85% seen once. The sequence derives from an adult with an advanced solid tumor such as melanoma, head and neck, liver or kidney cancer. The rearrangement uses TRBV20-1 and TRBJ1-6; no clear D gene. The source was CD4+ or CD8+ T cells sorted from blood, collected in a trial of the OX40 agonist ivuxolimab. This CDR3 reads CRDRNSPLHF. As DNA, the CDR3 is TGCCGAGACCGAAATTCACCCCTCCACTTT.